This T cell receptor (beta chain) was recorded in a study of Ad26.COV2.S vaccination and SARS-CoV-2 variants. Per germline, CDR1 SGHRS and CDR2 YFSETQ. The CDR3 length is 15 residues. The V gene end was trimmed by 4 bases and the J gene end by 6 bases; junction bases not matched to a gene: 6. This sample's treatment: about 20 received Ad26.COV2.S at low or high dose, single or two shots; about 5 received placebo; per-sample allocation not given. Day 63 after the first injection of vaccine or placebo was the sampling time. This table comes from immunoSEQ multiplex PCR, and its TCRdb copy is limited to in-frame clones, with some not included. The table includes some 300,000 clones, around four fifths detected once.

The sequence was collected from a person between 18 and 60 years old who received the Ad26.COV2.S COVID-19 vaccine or a placebo. The rearrangement uses TRBV5-1 and TRBJ1-5; 11 nucleotides match TRBD1. The input for sequencing was peripheral blood, taken in a trial of Ad26.COV2.S vaccine versus placebo. CDR3 nucleotides: TGCGCCAGCAGCACCGGACAGGGGGCCGGTCAGCCCCAGCATTTT. Protein: CASSTGQGAGQPQHF.